These T cell receptor beta chains were read from a single sample in a study of shared clonotypes between healthy human individuals. This table comes from immunoSEQ multiplex PCR, and its TCRdb copy is limited to in-frame clones, with some not included. The sample carries about 560,000 clones, roughly 79% recorded once. The specimen sequenced was PBMCs. The receptors come from a woman aged 40 to 50 in good health. Some clones in this sample may be carry-over from other donors' samples. The conserved cysteine and the conserved F or W are not part of the CDR3 here. The order of the fields is J gene, clone size, CDR3 length, V gene, CDR3 protein. The size entry is marked missing in some rows and otherwise reads once, few, many or a size class.

>TRBJ2-1|once|14|TRBV18
ASSPPGGTSYNEQF
>TRBJ2-7|-|11|TRBV10-3
AISERDSYEQY
>TRBJ1-5|few|13|TRBV19
ASTLGGYSNQPQH
>TRBJ1-5|many|12|TRBV2
ASSSDRGIQPQH
>TRBJ2-1|-|11|TRBV30
AWSTDSYNEQF
>TRBJ2-7|once|12|TRBV27
ASSTTGPYVEQY
>TRBJ2-7|-|14|TRBV5-1
ASSLGLTGQSYEQY
>TRBJ1-3|-|14|TRBV11-2
ASSVGRVGSGNTIY
>TRBJ1-3|-|14|TRBV10-3
AISDFGRHSGNTIY
>TRBJ2-7|-|13|TRBV6-5
ASSYRSGRPYEQY
>TRBJ2-2|-|12|TRBV10-2
ASRRTGNTGELF
>TRBJ2-2|-|14|TRBV5-4
ASSLAGTSGSGELF
>TRBJ1-2|-|12|TRBV2
ASSVGGSGYGYT
>TRBJ2-2|-|15|TRBV19
ASSRITGTGYDGELF
>TRBJ1-1|-|11|TRBV28
ASTPPAGSEAF
>TRBJ2-3|-|11|TRBV2
ASSWGLADTQY
>TRBJ2-3|-|15|TRBV25-1
ASSPPTQAGRTDTQY
>TRBJ2-1|-|15|TRBV25-1
ASSETTGAGGYNEQF
>TRBJ1-2|once|13|TRBV7-7
ASSLDATGFYGYT
>TRBJ2-1|-|13|TRBV5-4
ASSLRLTGGNEQF
>TRBJ2-7|few|11|TRBV29-1
SVEDSGGSEQY
>TRBJ2-5|-|12|TRBV10-3
AISRKQGAETQY
>TRBJ2-7|-|13|TRBV7-3
ASSSTGISSDEQY
>TRBJ2-5|-|12|TRBV4-2
ASSQGTEQETQY
>TRBJ1-2|-|12|TRBV4-3
ASSPGGGRAGYT
>TRBJ1-3|few|11|TRBV6-6
ASRDRAANTIY
>TRBJ1-5|-|11|TRBV6-5
ASSTEESQPQH
>TRBJ1-4|-|16|TRBV11-1
ASFSPSGGQATNEKLF
>TRBJ1-1|few|12|TRBV15
ATSREAEDTEAF